The next 21 T cell receptor beta chains were all read from a single sample in a study of beta chain features in type 1 diabetes. Whole-study findings and limits: TCRB CDR3 length was moderately but significantly reduced in all four CD4+ subsets of Type 1 diabetes patients.

Reverse transcribing all isolated RNA meant expressed TCRB transcripts were sequenced. Sequenced by immunoSEQ multiplex PCR; TCRdb stores in-frame clones only, minus some. This table has 95,000 to 150,000 clones, around 17% appearing once. The antigens for these receptors are not known. Source material: central memory CD4+ T cells from blood. Receptors originate from a man aged 25-45 years with type 1 diabetes.

V is TRBV20-1 and J is TRBJ1-1; D unclear. CDR1 is DFQATT and CDR2 is SNEGSKA in the germline V gene (reference sequence). The CDR3 is 10 residues long. The ends were cut back, 2 bases at V and 13 bases at J, with 11 bases in the middle. The CDR3 DNA sequence: TGCAGTGCTAGATGGATAAAGGATTTCTTT. It translates to CSARWIKDFF.

The rearrangement links TRBV9 to TRBJ1-4; unclear D gene. Trimming stripped 1 base from V and 8 bases from J, with 9 bases between. The germline V gene has CDR1 SGDLS and CDR2 YYNGEE. The CDR3 totals 13 residues. The CDR3 here is CASSVMQGEKLFF. The CDR3 region has the DNA TGTGCCAGCAGCGTAATGCAAGGGGAAAAACTGTTTTTT.

At least ten counts were recorded for this clone. V usage is TRBV7-8 and J usage is TRBJ1-1; D gene unclear. Germline lookup yields CDR1 SGHVS and CDR2 FQNEAQ. The CDR3 has 13 amino acids. The ends were cut back, 5 bases at V and 3 bases at J, with 10 bases in the middle. DNA of the CDR3: TGTGCCAGCAGCCGAGGATTGGACACTGAAGCTTTCTTT. This codes for CASSRGLDTEAFF.

Here the CDR3 DNA reads TGCGCCAGCAGCCAAGATTGGGCCAGGGAAGGCTACACCTTC. Its translation: CASSQDWAREGYTF. This sequence joins TRBV4-3 and TRBJ1-2; TRBD1 is a possible D gene (5 bases). The CDR3 extends over 14 amino acids. The germline V gene encodes CDR1 LGHNA and CDR2 YSLEER. Deletions cut 0 bases from V and 8 bases from J, with 13 bases between.

This clone was picked up many times. The V call is TRBV5-1, the J call TRBJ2-5; a possible D gene is TRBD1 (5 bases). V lost 0 bases and J lost 3, with 6 bases in between. The CDR3 has 13 residues. CDR1 is SGHRS, CDR2 YFSETQ, per germline. CDR3 nucleotides: TGCGCCAGCAGCTTGGAGGGGAAAGAGACCCAGTACTTC. Residues: CASSLEGKETQYF.

V gene TRBV4-3 combines with J gene TRBJ2-1; tentative D call: TRBD1 (5 bases). The CDR3 runs to 15 residues. Per the germline V gene, CDR1 is LGHNA and CDR2 is YSLEER. The V end lost 4 bases, the J end lost 0 bases, and 10 bases lay between the germline ends. DNA for the CDR3: TGCGCCAGCAGCCTCAGGGTGGGCTCCTACAATGAGCAGTTCTTC. Its translation: CASSLRVGSYNEQFF.

This clone was observed a few times. CDR3 amino acids: CASRGQTNTGELFF. CDR3 coding DNA: TGCGCCAGCAGAGGACAAACTAACACCGGGGAGCTGTTTTTT. This chain links TRBV5-1 with TRBJ2-2; TRBD1 might be the D (5 bases). With 5 bases removed from V and 2 bases from J, the gap between germline ends came to 10 bases. CDR3 length: 14 residues. Germline-derived CDR1 and CDR2 are SGHRS and YFSETQ. The variable domain in full, with the rest retrieved from reference TRBV5-1 and TRBJ2-2, is KAGVTQTPRYLIKTRGQQVTLSCSPISGHRSVSWYQQTPGQGLQFLFEYFSETQRNKGNFPGRFSGRQFSNSRSEMNVSTLELGDSALYLCASRGQTNTGELFFGEGSRLTVL.

The chain couples TRBV7-2 to TRBJ2-3; 11 nucleotides agree with TRBD2. CDR1 and CDR2 from the germline V gene are SGHTA and FQGNSA. The CDR3 runs 15 residues. After removal of 3 bases from V and 2 bases from J, the junction contained 1 base not matched to a gene. CDR3 in amino acids: CASSFSGGATDTQYF. The CDR3 region has the DNA TGTGCCAGCAGCTTTAGCGGGGGGGCCACAGATACGCAGTATTTT.

The chain combines TRBV14 with TRBJ2-3; D not resolved. CDR3 length: 11 amino acids. Germline V gene data show CDR1 as SGHDN and CDR2 as FVKESK. Trimming removed 3 bases from V and 9 bases from J, with 7 bases in between. CDR3 loop: CASSQARTQYF. The DNA for the CDR3 is TGTGCCAGCAGCCAGGCCAGAACGCAGTATTTT. The full variable domain, completed using reference TRBV14 and TRBJ2-3, is EAGVTQFPSHSVIEKGQTVTLRCDPISGHDNLYWYRRVMGKEIKFLLHFVKESKQDESGMPNNRFLAERTGGTYSTLKVQPAELEDSGVYFCASSQARTQYFGPGTRLTVL.

The genes are TRBV7-2 and TRBJ2-3; tentative D call: TRBD1 (6 bases). The CDR3 is 14 residues long. Germline CDR1 SGHTA, CDR2 FQGNSA. V lost 4 bases and J lost 1, with 9 bases in between. The DNA for the CDR3 is TGTGCCAGCAGCTCTAGACAGGGCACAGATACGCAGTATTTT. Translating gives CASSSRQGTDTQYF.

Only a few counts were recorded for this clone. The rearrangement joins TRBV9 to TRBJ2-5; D call uncertain. Trimming took 2 bases from V and 5 from J, leaving 10 bases between them. This CDR3 is built from 13 residues. In germline, CDR1 is SGDLS, CDR2 YYNGEE. The CDR3 DNA is TGTGCCAGCAGCGTCACCGGAGTGGAGACCCAGTACTTC. It yields the protein CASSVTGVETQYF.

This clone was observed a handful of times. The rearrangement uses TRBV7-2 and TRBJ2-7; D gene uncertain. The CDR3 extends over 13 amino acids. The germline V gene encodes CDR1 SGHTA and CDR2 FQGNSA. Trimming cost V 3 bases and J 6 bases, with 12 bases left between them. The CDR3 nucleotides read TGTGCCAGCAGCTTGGAGCCACCTCGCGAGCAGTACTTC. Amino acid sequence: CASSLEPPREQYF. The full variable domain, its missing parts supplied by reference TRBV7-2 and TRBJ2-7, is GAGVSQSPSNKVTEKGKDVELRCDPISGHTALYWYRQSLGQGLEFLIYFQGNSAPDKSGLPSDRFSAERTGGSVSTLTIQRTQQEDSAVYLCASSLEPPREQYFGPGTRLTVT.

This clone was picked up a small number of times. This sequence joins TRBV7-9 and TRBJ2-1; the D gene is possibly TRBD1 (6 bases). CDR3 length: 13 residues. The germline V gene has CDR1 SEHNR and CDR2 FQNEAQ (reference sequence). V lost 4 bases to trimming and J lost 6 bases, with 10 bases between them. The CDR3: CASSSAGVNEQFF. CDR3 nucleotide sequence: TGTGCCAGCAGCTCCGCAGGGGTCAATGAGCAGTTCTTC.

This clone was observed at least ten times. This chain uses TRBV29-1 with TRBJ2-1, with D unclear. Trimming took 5 bases from V and 5 from J, leaving 16 bases between them. Germline values: CDR1 SQVTM, CDR2 ANQGSEA. The CDR3 loop spans 14 amino acids. CDR3 sequence (DNA): TGCAGCGTTTCCGCGGCTCTCGGAGACAATGAGCAGTTCTTC. This gives the protein CSVSAALGDNEQFF.

This clone has more than one count but fewer than ten. The CDR3 sequence: CSVRTGGNYGYTF. CDR3 sequence (DNA): TGCAGCGTTCGGACAGGGGGAAACTATGGCTACACCTTC. The chain links TRBV29-1 to TRBJ1-2; 10 bases match TRBD1. The V and J ends lost 5 bases and 2 bases, in that order; junction bases with no gene match: 2. Germline loops: CDR1 SQVTM, CDR2 ANQGSEA. There are 13 residues in the CDR3.

In its sample, this clone was seen many times. This chain links TRBV30 with TRBJ2-6, with D possibly TRBD1 on 6 matching bases. V was shortened by 5 bases and J by 1 base, with 9 bases between the two germline ends. The V gene's germline CDR1 is GTSNPN and CDR2 SVGIG (reference sequence). The length of the CDR3 is 14 residues. The CDR3 DNA sequence: TGTGCCTGGCAACAGGGATCTGGGGCCAACGTCCTGACTTTC. It translates to CAWQQGSGANVLTF.

This clone was seen more than once but under ten times. This chain uses TRBV7-2 with TRBJ1-5; D perhaps matches TRBD1 (6 bases). Per the germline V gene, CDR1 is SGHTA and CDR2 is FQGNSA. The V end was cut by 5 bases, the J end by 7 bases, with 12 bases between. The CDR3 has 13 amino acids. The CDR3: CASSEGGWQPQHF. CDR3 sequence (DNA): TGTGCCAGCAGCGAGGGGGGCTGGCAGCCCCAGCATTTT. The complete variable domain, with remaining parts taken from reference TRBV7-2 and TRBJ1-5, reads GAGVSQSPSNKVTEKGKDVELRCDPISGHTALYWYRQSLGQGLEFLIYFQGNSAPDKSGLPSDRFSAERTGGSVSTLTIQRTQQEDSAVYLCASSEGGWQPQHFGDGTRLSIL.

This clone was detected only a few times. V and J are TRBV7-2 and TRBJ1-2; the match to TRBD1 covers 8 bases. In germline, CDR1 is SGHTA, CDR2 FQGNSA. The CDR3 sequence is 14 residues long. The V and J ends lost 5 bases and 7 bases, in that order; junction bases with no gene match: 9. The CDR3 DNA follows: TGTGCCAGCAGCACAATTCGTACAGGGGGTGGCTACACCTTC. Its protein product is CASSTIRTGGGYTF.

The rearrangement uses TRBV28 and TRBJ2-5, with no clear D. The CDR3 spans 10 residues. Germline V gene data show CDR1 as MDHEN and CDR2 as SYDVKM. V gave up 5 bases and J gave up 3 bases, with 1 base separating them. CDR3 loop: CASSKETQYF. CDR3 coding DNA: TGTGCCAGCAGTAAAGAGACCCAGTACTTC.

This clone was detected only once. Other DNA sequences in the same sample also yield this CDR3. This chain connects TRBV20-1 to TRBJ2-1; D not resolved. Trimming took off 1 base at V and 5 bases at J, with 3 bases between the two ends. CDR1 is DFQATT and CDR2 is SNEGSKA in the germline V gene (reference sequence). The CDR3 length is 11 residues. CDR3: CSARADNEQFF. The CDR3 DNA reads TGCAGTGCTAGAGCTGACAATGAGCAGTTCTTC.

This chain connects TRBV5-1 to TRBJ2-7; maybe TRBD1 (6 bases). The V gene's germline CDR1 is SGHRS and CDR2 YFSETQ. This CDR3 comprises 12 residues. V lost 7 bases and J 0 bases, leaving 8 bases between the germline ends. The CDR3 coding sequence is TGCGCCAGCCGGACAGACTCCTACGAGCAGTACTTC. Its protein is CASRTDSYEQYF.